Below, 9 T cell receptor beta chains from the same sample are listed, as sequenced in a study of blood T cells in healthy people across ages. Then a second PCR, running about 6 to 12 cycles, was carried out with a sample-barcoded 5' primer and a J-beta primer mix. Via MiXCR, TCRdb re-called the 5' RACE reads, giving one row per CDR3 protein. This table holds around 990,000 distinct CDR3 sequences, 30% to 40% found once. Sequenced: blood. The receptors stem from a man younger than 30 in good health.

A remark on this clonotype: The junction departs from the called germline gene at one end, perhaps through a read error. This rearrangement joins TRBV28 to TRBJ2-3, with D possibly TRBD1 on 6 matching bases. The CDR3 extends over 15 amino acids. Per germline, CDR1 MDHEN and CDR2 SYDVKM. CDR3 DNA sequence: TGTGCCGGCAGTTTTGGAACAGGGATCACAGATACGCAGTATTTT. Its translation: CAGSFGTGITDTQYF.

V is TRBV27 and J is TRBJ2-1; D not resolved. Germline V gene data show CDR1 as MNHEY and CDR2 as SMNVEV (reference sequence). The CDR3 length is 12 residues. Trimming took 6 bases from V and 5 from J, leaving 8 bases between them. The CDR3 DNA is TGTGCCAGCAGACCCAAGAACAATGAGCAGTTCTTC. Protein sequence: CASRPKNNEQFF.

The chain links TRBV12-3 or TRBV12-4 to TRBJ2-2; D not resolved. Trimming pared 7 bases from V and 4 bases from J, leaving 13 bases between. The CDR3 runs 14 residues. The CDR3 region is CASIGWNPTGELFF. Written as DNA, the CDR3 is TGTGCCAGCATTGGATGGAACCCCACCGGGGAGCTGTTTTTT.

V and J are TRBV7-2 and TRBJ2-7; D gene unclear. Germline V lookup: CDR1 SGHTA, CDR2 FQGNSA. CDR3 size: 15 residues. Trimming stripped 3 bases from V and 3 bases from J, with 15 bases between. CDR3 residues: CASSFGTTTIYEQYF. For the CDR3, the DNA is TGTGCCAGCAGCTTCGGTACTACAACGATCTACGAGCAGTACTTC.

This chain uses TRBV20-1 with TRBJ1-5, with a weak D call TRBD1 (5 bases). The length of the CDR3 is 13 residues. Trimming took off 7 bases at V and 2 bases at J, with 12 bases between the two ends. Germline-derived CDR1 and CDR2 are DFQATT and SNEGSKA (reference sequence). The CDR3 DNA is TGCAGTGTCCAAACGGGACGCAATCAGCCCCAGCATTTT. This codes for CSVQTGRNQPQHF.

The genes are TRBV4-1 and TRBJ2-3; 8 positions match TRBD1. Trimming took 4 bases from V and 4 from J; bases not matched to a gene: 10. The germline CDR1 and CDR2 sequences are MGHRA and YSYEKL. CDR3 length: 16 amino acids. CDR3 in DNA: TGCGCCAGCAGCCGTCCAGGGGGCGCGGGCGCAGATACGCAGTATTTT. It yields the protein CASSRPGGAGADTQYF.

V gene TRBV7-9 combines with J gene TRBJ1-5; D is unresolved. V lost 5 bases and J lost 0, with 8 bases in between. CDR3 size: 14 residues. CDR1 and CDR2 from the germline V gene are SEHNR and FQNEAQ (reference sequence). CDR3 protein: CASSERYSNQPQHF. In DNA form, the CDR3 reads TGTGCCAGCAGCGAACGCTATAGCAATCAGCCCCAGCATTTT.

J is TRBJ2-3 and V is TRBV20-1; 9 nucleotides line up with TRBD2. V shed 3 bases, J shed 2 bases, and the junction held 9 bases outside the gene matches. The CDR3 covers 16 residues. Germline CDR1 is DFQATT and CDR2 is SNEGSKA (reference sequence). Here the CDR3 reads CSASRRRGGPTDTQYF. The CDR3 DNA sequence: TGCAGTGCTAGTAGGAGGCGGGGGGGCCCCACAGATACGCAGTATTTT.

This clonotype has a single count. The gene calls are TRBV4-3 and TRBJ2-2; D not resolved. In germline, CDR1 is LGHNA, CDR2 YSLEER. The CDR3 is 13 residues long. Trimming shortened V by 6 bases and J by 5 bases, and 10 bases separated the two germline ends. The CDR3 coding sequence is TGCGCCAGCAGTGAAGGGATTACCGGGGAGCTGTTTTTT. Protein sequence: CASSEGITGELFF.